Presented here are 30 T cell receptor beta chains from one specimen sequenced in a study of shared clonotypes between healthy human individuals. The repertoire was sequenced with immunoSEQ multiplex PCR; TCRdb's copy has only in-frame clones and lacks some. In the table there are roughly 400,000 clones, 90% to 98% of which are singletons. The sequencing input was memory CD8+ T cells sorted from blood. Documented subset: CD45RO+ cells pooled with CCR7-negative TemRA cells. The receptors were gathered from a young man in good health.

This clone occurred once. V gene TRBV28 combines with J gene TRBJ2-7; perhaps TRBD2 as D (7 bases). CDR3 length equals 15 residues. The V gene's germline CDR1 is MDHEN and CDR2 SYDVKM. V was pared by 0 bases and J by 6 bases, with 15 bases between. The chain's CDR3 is CASSLWRNGGREQYF. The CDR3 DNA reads TGTGCCAGCAGTTTATGGAGGAACGGGGGGCGCGAGCAGTACTTC. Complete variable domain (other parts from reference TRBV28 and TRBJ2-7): DVKVTQSSRYLVKRTGEKVFLECVQDMDHENMFWYRQDPGLGLRLIYFSYDVKMKEKGDIPEGYSVSREKKERFSLILESASTNQTSMYLCASSLWRNGGREQYFGPGTRLTVT.

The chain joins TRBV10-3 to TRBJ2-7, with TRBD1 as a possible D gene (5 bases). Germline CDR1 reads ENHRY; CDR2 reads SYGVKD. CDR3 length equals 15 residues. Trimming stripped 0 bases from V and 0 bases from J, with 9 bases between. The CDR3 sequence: CAISESSGHSYEQYF. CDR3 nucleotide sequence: TGTGCCATCAGTGAGTCCTCAGGGCACTCCTACGAGCAGTACTTC.

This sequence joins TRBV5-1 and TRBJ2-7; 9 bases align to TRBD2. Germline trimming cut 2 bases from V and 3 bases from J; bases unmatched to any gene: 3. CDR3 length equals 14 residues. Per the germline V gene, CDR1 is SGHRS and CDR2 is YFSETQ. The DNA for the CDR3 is TGCGCCAGCAGCTTTAGCGGGGGATTCTACGAGCAGTACTTC. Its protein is CASSFSGGFYEQYF.

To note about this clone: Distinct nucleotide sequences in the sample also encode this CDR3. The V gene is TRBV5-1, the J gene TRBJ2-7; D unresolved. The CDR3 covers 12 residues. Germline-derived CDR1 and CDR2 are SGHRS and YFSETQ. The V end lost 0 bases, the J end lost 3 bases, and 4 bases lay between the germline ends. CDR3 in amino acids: CASSLEGYEQYF. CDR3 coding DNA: TGCGCCAGCAGCTTGGAGGGCTACGAGCAGTACTTC.

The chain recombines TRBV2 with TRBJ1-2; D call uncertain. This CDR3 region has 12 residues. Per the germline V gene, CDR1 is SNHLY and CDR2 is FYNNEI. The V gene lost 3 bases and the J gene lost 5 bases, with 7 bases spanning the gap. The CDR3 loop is CASSDLRYGYTF. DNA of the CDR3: TGTGCCAGCAGTGATCTACGGTATGGCTACACCTTC.

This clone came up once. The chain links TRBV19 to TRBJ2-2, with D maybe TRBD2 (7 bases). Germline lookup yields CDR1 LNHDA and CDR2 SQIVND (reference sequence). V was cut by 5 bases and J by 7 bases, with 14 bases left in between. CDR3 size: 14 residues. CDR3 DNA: TGTGCCAGTAGTCTATCGGGGGGCAGCGGGGAGCTGTTTTTT. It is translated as CASSLSGGSGELFF. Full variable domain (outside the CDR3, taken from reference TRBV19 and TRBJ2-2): DGGITQSPKYLFRKEGQNVTLSCEQNLNHDAMYWYRQDPGQGLRLIYYSQIVNDFQKGDIAEGYSVSREKKESFPLTVTSAQKNPTAFYLCASSLSGGSGELFFGEGSRLTVL.

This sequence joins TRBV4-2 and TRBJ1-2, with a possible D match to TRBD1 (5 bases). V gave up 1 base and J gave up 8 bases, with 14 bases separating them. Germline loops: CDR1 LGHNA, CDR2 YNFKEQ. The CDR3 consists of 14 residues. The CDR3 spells CASSQVGQGSGYTF. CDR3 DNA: TGTGCCAGCAGCCAAGTAGGTCAGGGTAGCGGCTACACCTTC.

The CDR3 DNA sequence: TGTGCCAGCAGAAAAACAGGGAGCAATCAGCCCCAGCATTTT. This gives the protein CASRKTGSNQPQHF. This chain links TRBV14 with TRBJ1-5; D may be TRBD1 (6 bases). The germline CDR1 and CDR2 sequences are SGHDN and FVKESK. Trimming took off 6 bases at V and 1 base at J, with 10 bases between the two ends. CDR3 length: 14 amino acids. The whole variable domain, remainder taken from reference TRBV14 and TRBJ1-5, is EAGVTQFPSHSVIEKGQTVTLRCDPISGHDNLYWYRRVMGKEIKFLLHFVKESKQDESGMPNNRFLAERTGGTYSTLKVQPAELEDSGVYFCASRKTGSNQPQHFGDGTRLSIL.

CDR3 coding DNA: TGTGCCAGCAGACTTACAGGAAACACCATATATTTT. Protein: CASRLTGNTIYF. V gene TRBV28 combines with J gene TRBJ1-3; unclear D gene. The germline V gene has CDR1 MDHEN and CDR2 SYDVKM. The CDR3 extends over 12 amino acids. Deletions cut 6 bases from V and 4 bases from J, with 7 bases between.

The CDR3 loop reads CASTPVVGLLGETQYF. CDR3 DNA: TGTGCCAGCACCCCAGTTGTTGGGCTCCTTGGGGAGACCCAGTACTTC. The rearrangement uses TRBV7-8 and TRBJ2-5; D is uncertain. V was shortened by 7 bases and J by 5 bases, with 23 bases between the two germline ends. CDR1 and CDR2 from the germline V gene are SGHVS and FQNEAQ. The CDR3 loop spans 16 amino acids.

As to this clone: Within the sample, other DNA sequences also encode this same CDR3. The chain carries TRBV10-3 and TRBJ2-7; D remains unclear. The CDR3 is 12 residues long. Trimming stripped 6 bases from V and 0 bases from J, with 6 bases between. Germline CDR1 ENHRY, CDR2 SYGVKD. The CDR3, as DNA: TGTGCCATCAGAGGGTCCTCCTACGAGCAGTACTTC. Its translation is CAIRGSSYEQYF.

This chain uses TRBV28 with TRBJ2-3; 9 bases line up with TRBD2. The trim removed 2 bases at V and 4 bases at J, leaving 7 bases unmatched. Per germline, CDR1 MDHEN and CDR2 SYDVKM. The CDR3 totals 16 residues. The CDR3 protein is CASSLGELAGSDTQYF. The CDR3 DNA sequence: TGTGCCAGCAGTTTAGGGGAGCTAGCGGGATCAGATACGCAGTATTTT.

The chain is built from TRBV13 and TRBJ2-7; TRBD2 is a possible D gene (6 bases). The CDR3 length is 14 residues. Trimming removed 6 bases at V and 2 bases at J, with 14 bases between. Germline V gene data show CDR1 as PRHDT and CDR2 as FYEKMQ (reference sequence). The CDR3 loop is CASREAGTPYEQYF. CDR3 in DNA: TGTGCCAGCAGAGAGGCCGGGACTCCCTACGAGCAGTACTTC.

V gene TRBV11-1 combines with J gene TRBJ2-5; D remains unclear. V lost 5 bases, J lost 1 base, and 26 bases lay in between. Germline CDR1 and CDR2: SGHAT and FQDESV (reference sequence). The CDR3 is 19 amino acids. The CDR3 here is CASSRNSFLTYPPQETQYF. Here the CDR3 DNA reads TGTGCCAGCAGCCGAAACAGTTTCCTCACCTACCCCCCCCAAGAGACCCAGTACTTC. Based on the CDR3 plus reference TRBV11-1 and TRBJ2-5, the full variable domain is EAEVAQSPRYKITEKSQAVAFWCDPISGHATLYWYRQILGQGPELLVQFQDESVVDDSQLPKDRFSAERLKGVDSTLKIQPAELGDSAMYLCASSRNSFLTYPPQETQYFGPGTRLLVL.

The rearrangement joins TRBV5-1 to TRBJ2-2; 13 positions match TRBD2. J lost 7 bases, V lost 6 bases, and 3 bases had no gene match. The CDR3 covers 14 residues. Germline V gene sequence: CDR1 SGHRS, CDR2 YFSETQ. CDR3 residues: CASKLAGGNGELFF. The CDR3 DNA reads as TGCGCCAGCAAACTAGCGGGAGGGAACGGGGAGCTGTTTTTT.

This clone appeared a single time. The CDR3 coding sequence is TGTGCCAGCAGTGAAATGACTGGTAGCAATCAGCCCCAGCATTTT. Amino acids: CASSEMTGSNQPQHF. The chain carries TRBV6-1 and TRBJ1-5; no firm D call. The V end was cut by 2 bases, the J end by 0 bases, with 8 bases between. Germline assignment: CDR1 MNHNS and CDR2 SASEGT. The CDR3 has 15 residues.

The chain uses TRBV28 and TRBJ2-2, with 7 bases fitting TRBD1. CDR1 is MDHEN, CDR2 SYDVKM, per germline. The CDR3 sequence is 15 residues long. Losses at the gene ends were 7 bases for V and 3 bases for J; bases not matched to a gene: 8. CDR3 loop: CASILNRGDTGELFF. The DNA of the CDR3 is TGTGCCAGCATTCTTAACAGGGGAGACACCGGGGAGCTGTTTTTT. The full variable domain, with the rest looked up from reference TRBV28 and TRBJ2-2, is DVKVTQSSRYLVKRTGEKVFLECVQDMDHENMFWYRQDPGLGLRLIYFSYDVKMKEKGDIPEGYSVSREKKERFSLILESASTNQTSMYLCASILNRGDTGELFFGEGSRLTVL.

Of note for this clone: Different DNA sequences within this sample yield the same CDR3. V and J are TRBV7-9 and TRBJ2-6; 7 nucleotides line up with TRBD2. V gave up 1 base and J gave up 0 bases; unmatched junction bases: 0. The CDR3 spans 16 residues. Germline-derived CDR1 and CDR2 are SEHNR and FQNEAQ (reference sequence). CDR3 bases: TGTGCCAGCAGCTTAGGGGAGGGCTCTGGGGCCAACGTCCTGACTTTC. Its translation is CASSLGEGSGANVLTF.

CDR3 loop: CASGGGGPNTEAFF. CDR3 nucleotides: TGTGCCAGCGGGGGGGGAGGCCCGAACACTGAAGCTTTCTTT. This chain links TRBV28 with TRBJ1-1, with D possibly TRBD1 on 5 matching bases. CDR3 length equals 14 residues. V shed 8 bases and J shed 1 base, with 14 bases lying between them. The V gene's germline CDR1 is MDHEN and CDR2 SYDVKM.

CDR3 sequence reads: CASSLSGYSTDTQYF. CDR3 in DNA: TGTGCCAGCTCCCTTAGCGGGTATAGCACAGATACGCAGTATTTT. The chain recombines TRBV7-2 with TRBJ2-3; TRBD2 matches 7 bases. Trimming took 8 bases from V and 0 from J; bases not matched to a gene: 8. This CDR3 has 15 amino acids. CDR1 SGHTA and CDR2 FQGNSA come from the germline V gene. The variable domain in full, completed from reference TRBV7-2 and TRBJ2-3, reads GAGVSQSPSNKVTEKGKDVELRCDPISGHTALYWYRQSLGQGLEFLIYFQGNSAPDKSGLPSDRFSAERTGGSVSTLTIQRTQQEDSAVYLCASSLSGYSTDTQYFGPGTRLTVL.

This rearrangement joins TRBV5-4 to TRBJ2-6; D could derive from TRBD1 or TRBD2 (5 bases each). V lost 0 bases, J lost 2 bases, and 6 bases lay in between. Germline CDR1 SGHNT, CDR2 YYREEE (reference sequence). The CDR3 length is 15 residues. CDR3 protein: CASSLGGPGANVLTF. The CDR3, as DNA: TGTGCCAGCAGCTTGGGGGGACCTGGGGCCAACGTCCTGACTTTC.

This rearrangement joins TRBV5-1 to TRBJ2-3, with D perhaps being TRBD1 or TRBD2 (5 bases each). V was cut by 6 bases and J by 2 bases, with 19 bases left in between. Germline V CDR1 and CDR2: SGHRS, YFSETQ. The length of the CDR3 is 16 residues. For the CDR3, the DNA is TGCGCCAGCACCGAGGGACCGGGTCGAAACACAGATACGCAGTATTTT. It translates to CASTEGPGRNTDTQYF.

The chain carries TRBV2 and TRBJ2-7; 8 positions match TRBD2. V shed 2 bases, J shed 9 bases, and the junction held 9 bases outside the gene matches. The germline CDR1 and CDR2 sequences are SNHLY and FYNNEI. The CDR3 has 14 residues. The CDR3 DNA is TGTGCCAGCAGTGAAAGAAGCGGGAGCATGGGGCAGTACTTC. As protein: CASSERSGSMGQYF.

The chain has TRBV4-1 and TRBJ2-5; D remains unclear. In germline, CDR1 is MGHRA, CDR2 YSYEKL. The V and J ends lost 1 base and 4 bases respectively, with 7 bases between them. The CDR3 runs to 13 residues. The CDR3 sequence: CASSQVLAETQYF. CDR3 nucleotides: TGCGCCAGCAGCCAAGTTCTTGCAGAGACCCAGTACTTC.

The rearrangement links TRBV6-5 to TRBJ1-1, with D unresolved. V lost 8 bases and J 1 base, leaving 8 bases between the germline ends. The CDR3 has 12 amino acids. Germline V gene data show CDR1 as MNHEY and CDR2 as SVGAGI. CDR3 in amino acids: CASGQANTEAFF. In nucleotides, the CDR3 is TGTGCCAGCGGGCAGGCGAACACTGAAGCTTTCTTT.

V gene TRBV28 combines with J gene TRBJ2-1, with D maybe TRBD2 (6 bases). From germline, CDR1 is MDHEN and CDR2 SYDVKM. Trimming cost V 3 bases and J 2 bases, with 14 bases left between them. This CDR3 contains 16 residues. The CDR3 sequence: CASSFGARETYNEQFF. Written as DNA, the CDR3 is TGTGCCAGCAGTTTCGGGGCGCGGGAAACCTACAATGAGCAGTTCTTC.

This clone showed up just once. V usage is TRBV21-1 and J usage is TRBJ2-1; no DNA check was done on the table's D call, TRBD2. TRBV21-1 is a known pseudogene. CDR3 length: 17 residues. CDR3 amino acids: CASVPTSAPTSYNEQFF. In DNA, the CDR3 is TGTGCCAGCGTCCCGACTAGCGCACCTACCTCCTACAATGAGCAGTTCTTC.

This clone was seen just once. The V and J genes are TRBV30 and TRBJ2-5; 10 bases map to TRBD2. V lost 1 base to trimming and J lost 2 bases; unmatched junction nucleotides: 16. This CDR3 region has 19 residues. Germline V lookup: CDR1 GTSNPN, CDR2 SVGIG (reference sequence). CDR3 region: CAWSEDGDSSGSYQETQYF. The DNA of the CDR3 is TGTGCCTGGAGTGAAGATGGGGACTCTAGCGGGAGTTATCAAGAGACCCAGTACTTC.

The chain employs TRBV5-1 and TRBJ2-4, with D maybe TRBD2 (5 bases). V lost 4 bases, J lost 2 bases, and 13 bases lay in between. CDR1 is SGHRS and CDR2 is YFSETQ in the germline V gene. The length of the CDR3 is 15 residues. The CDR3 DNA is TGCGCCAGCAGCCCAGACTGGAGGACCAAAAACATTCAGTACTTC. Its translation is CASSPDWRTKNIQYF.

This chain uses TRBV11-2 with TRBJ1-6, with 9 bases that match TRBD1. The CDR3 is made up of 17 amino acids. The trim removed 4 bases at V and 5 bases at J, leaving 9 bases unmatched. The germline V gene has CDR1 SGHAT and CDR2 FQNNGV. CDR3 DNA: TGTGCCAGCAGCTATCTCCGGGACAGGGACCATAATTCACCCCTCCACTTT. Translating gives CASSYLRDRDHNSPLHF. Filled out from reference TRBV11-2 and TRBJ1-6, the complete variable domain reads EAGVAQSPRYKIIEKRQSVAFWCNPISGHATLYWYQQILGQGPKLLIQFQNNGVVDDSQLPKDRFSAERLKGVDSTLKIQPAKLEDSAVYLCASSYLRDRDHNSPLHFGNGTRLTVT.